The 25 T cell receptor beta chains below all came from one sample that was sequenced in a study of T cell responses to AZD1222 COVID-19 vaccine. Generated by immunoSEQ multiplex PCR, the TCRdb table keeps only in-frame clones and is missing some. Of about 130,000 clones listed, 80% to 90% are singletons. Here the sequenced sample was peripheral blood, taken on day 0 of AZD1222 vaccination. These receptors were obtained from an adult in good health.

J is TRBJ2-3 and V is TRBV29-1; TRBD1 agrees at 10 bases. Germline loops: CDR1 SQVTM, CDR2 ANQGSEA. CDR3 length equals 13 residues. V lost 7 bases and J lost 4; bases outside the gene matches: 5. CDR3: CSADRGGADTQYF. CDR3 bases: TGCAGCGCGGACAGGGGGGGAGCAGATACGCAGTATTTT.

This clone was detected only once. The chain combines TRBV6-5 with TRBJ2-3; weak D call: TRBD1 (6 bases). This CDR3 region has 15 residues. CDR1 and CDR2 (germline): MNHEY, SVGAGI. The ends were cut back, 8 bases at V and 1 base at J, with 16 bases in the middle. For the CDR3, the DNA is TGTGCCAGCGGAAGTAACAGGGTCGGCACAGATACGCAGTATTTT. It specifies CASGSNRVGTDTQYF.

In nucleotides, the CDR3 is TGCGCCAGCAGCTTGGAGGCGCCAGGCCCTAATCAGCCCCAGCATTTT. This sequence encodes CASSLEAPGPNQPQHF. This rearrangement joins TRBV5-1 to TRBJ1-5, with no clear D. Trimming pared 0 bases from V and 4 bases from J, leaving 14 bases between. In germline, CDR1 is SGHRS, CDR2 YFSETQ. The CDR3 is 16 residues long.

This chain connects TRBV6-5 to TRBJ1-1; D is unresolved. Germline-derived CDR1 and CDR2 are MNHEY and SVGAGI. The germline V and J ends were trimmed by 0 bases and 4 bases, with 12 bases remaining between them. The CDR3 totals 15 residues. The CDR3 DNA is TGTGCCAGCAGTTACTCGAGATCAATGAGCACTGAAGCTTTCTTT. This translates into CASSYSRSMSTEAFF.

The chain has TRBV4-3 and TRBJ1-3; 8 bases align to TRBD1. From germline, CDR1 is LGHNA and CDR2 YSLEER. The CDR3 has 15 amino acids. V was pared by 3 bases and J by 4 bases, with 5 bases of the junction left unmatched. The CDR3 DNA reads TGCGCCAGCAGCCAGTTACAGGGGGGAGGAAACACCATATATTTT. This codes for CASSQLQGGGNTIYF.

The sample holds one count of this clone. V is TRBV3-1 (or the pseudogene TRBV3-2) and J is TRBJ1-1; D not resolved. The CDR3 runs to 14 residues. The germline CDR1 and CDR2 sequences are LGHDT and YNNKEL (reference sequence). V shed 1 base and J shed 2 bases, with 8 bases lying between them. The CDR3, as DNA: TGTGCCAGCAGCCAAGCCGGATCCAACACTGAAGCTTTCTTT. It is translated as CASSQAGSNTEAFF.

V and J are TRBV20-1 and TRBJ1-4; maybe TRBD1 (5 bases). V lost 5 bases to trimming and J lost 4 bases, with 14 bases between them. Germline values: CDR1 DFQATT, CDR2 SNEGSKA (reference sequence). CDR3 length: 14 amino acids. CDR3 protein: CSAGGAGGNEKLFF. CDR3 sequence (DNA): TGCAGTGCTGGTGGGGCGGGCGGTAATGAAAAACTGTTTTTT.

This chain joins TRBV7-2 and TRBJ2-7, with TRBD2 matching over 12 bases. The CDR3 is 14 residues long. Germline trimming cut 5 bases from V and 7 bases from J; bases unmatched to any gene: 6. In germline, CDR1 is SGHTA, CDR2 FQGNSA. Here the CDR3 DNA reads TGTGCCAGCAGCCCCGGACTAGCGGGAACGGAGCAGTACTTC. Protein: CASSPGLAGTEQYF.

The chain links TRBV5-1 to TRBJ2-1; maybe TRBD1 (6 bases). The V gene's germline CDR1 is SGHRS and CDR2 YFSETQ. V lost 0 bases and J lost 8, with 12 bases in between. This CDR3 comprises 14 residues. The CDR3 region is CASSLVNPGDEQFF. The CDR3 DNA reads as TGCGCCAGCAGCTTGGTCAACCCAGGGGATGAGCAGTTCTTC.

The gene calls are TRBV2 and TRBJ2-1; no definite D call. V was trimmed by 8 bases and J by 2 bases, leaving 10 bases between them. Germline V gives CDR1 SNHLY, CDR2 FYNNEI. The CDR3 covers 13 residues. The DNA for the CDR3 is TGTGCCAGCGAGACATCAGCCTACAATGAGCAGTTCTTC. It codes for CASETSAYNEQFF.

The table lists this clone with a count of one. V and J are TRBV10-1 and TRBJ2-3; no firm D call. The CDR3 loop spans 13 amino acids. V was cut by 6 bases and J by 4 bases, with 11 bases left in between. Germline CDR1 and CDR2: WNHNN and SYGVQD (reference sequence). CDR3 sequence: CASRALGSDTQYF. DNA of the CDR3: TGCGCCAGCAGGGCCCTAGGCTCAGATACGCAGTATTTT.

The table lists this clone with a few counts. The chain is built from TRBV28 and TRBJ2-7; 8 bases line up with TRBD1. The CDR3 has 14 residues. V dropped 7 bases and J dropped 2; count of bases not matched to a gene: 7. Germline V lookup: CDR1 MDHEN, CDR2 SYDVKM. The CDR3 DNA reads as TGTGCCAGCAAGGACAGGGTATCTACCTACGAGCAGTACTTC. It encodes CASKDRVSTYEQYF.

The chain couples TRBV27 to TRBJ1-1; D ambiguous. The CDR3 contains 13 residues. Per germline, CDR1 MNHEY and CDR2 SMNVEV (reference sequence). V dropped 6 bases and J dropped 6 bases, with 14 bases sitting between them. CDR3 DNA: TGTGCCAGCAGAACCCCCATGGTTGCTGAAGCTTTCTTT. Translated, it gives CASRTPMVAEAFF.

This chain joins TRBV29-1 and TRBJ2-7; D gene unclear. This CDR3 region has 10 residues. Germline CDR1 SQVTM, CDR2 ANQGSEA. V was trimmed by 4 bases and J by 3 bases, leaving 4 bases between them. The CDR3 reads CSVGDYEQYF. In DNA form, the CDR3 reads TGCAGCGTTGGGGACTACGAGCAGTACTTC.

The chain recombines TRBV13 with TRBJ1-5, with 7 bases that match TRBD1. V shed 6 bases, J shed 4 bases, and the junction held 9 bases outside the gene matches. Germline lookup yields CDR1 PRHDT and CDR2 FYEKMQ (reference sequence). This CDR3 is 15 amino acids long. CDR3 amino acids: CASSFRQGPNQPQHF. The CDR3 coding sequence is TGTGCCAGCAGTTTTAGACAGGGACCGAATCAGCCCCAGCATTTT.

This clone was seen just once. The chain has TRBV6-5 and TRBJ1-1, with a tentative D call TRBD1 (5 bases). The germline gives CDR1 MNHEY, CDR2 SVGAGI. The germline V and J ends were trimmed by 7 bases and 4 bases, with 16 bases remaining between them. The CDR3 covers 14 residues. The CDR3 DNA is TGTGCCAGCACCTCTGGGGGATGGGCCACTGAAGCTTTCTTT. Translation: CASTSGGWATEAFF.

The chain is built from TRBV3-1 (or the pseudogene TRBV3-2) and TRBJ2-2, with a possible D match to TRBD2 (6 bases). V was trimmed by 1 base and J by 5 bases, leaving 11 bases between them. CDR1 is LGHDT and CDR2 is YNNKEL in the germline V gene (reference sequence). The CDR3 sequence is 15 residues long. The CDR3: CASSQVLSGTGELFF. CDR3 nucleotides: TGTGCCAGCAGCCAAGTTCTAAGCGGGACCGGGGAGCTGTTTTTT.

This rearrangement joins TRBV6-2 or TRBV6-3 to TRBJ2-7, with D possibly TRBD1 on 5 matching bases. In germline, CDR1 is MNHEY, CDR2 SVGEGT. This CDR3 region has 15 residues. Trimming took 2 bases from V and 3 from J, leaving 14 bases between them. The CDR3 loop reads CASSYGQGLRYEQYF. CDR3 coding DNA: TGTGCCAGCAGTTACGGGCAGGGCCTCCGCTACGAGCAGTACTTC.

This clone was observed a few times. The gene calls are TRBV6-2 or TRBV6-3 and TRBJ1-5; a possible D gene is TRBD1 (5 bases). There are 14 residues in the CDR3. Trimming removed 2 bases from V and 4 bases from J, with 9 bases in between. In germline, CDR1 is MNHEY, CDR2 SVGEGT. Written as DNA, the CDR3 is TGTGCCAGCAGTTACGGGGCGCGGAATCAGCCCCAGCATTTT. Encoded protein: CASSYGARNQPQHF.

V gene TRBV4-1 combines with J gene TRBJ2-7, with a weak D call TRBD1 (5 bases). This CDR3 comprises 16 residues. Germline V gene lookup returns CDR1 MGHRA and CDR2 YSYEKL. V was pared by 1 base and J by 0 bases, with 13 bases between. The CDR3 region has the DNA TGCGCCAGCAGCCAAGGTGATTTGGGGCTCTCCTACGAGCAGTACTTC. Translating gives CASSQGDLGLSYEQYF.

This chain links TRBV2 with TRBJ2-1, with 8 bases that match TRBD2. Germline trimming cut 3 bases from V and 7 bases from J; bases unmatched to any gene: 8. CDR3 length equals 15 residues. Germline loops: CDR1 SNHLY, CDR2 FYNNEI. The CDR3 loop is CASSEEAGATNEQFF. The CDR3 DNA reads TGTGCCAGCAGTGAGGAAGCGGGAGCAACTAATGAGCAGTTCTTC.

The chain recombines TRBV3-1 (or the pseudogene TRBV3-2) with TRBJ1-1; D is unresolved. This CDR3 is 11 amino acids long. The germline V and J ends were trimmed by 1 base and 11 bases, with 8 bases remaining between them. Per the germline V gene, CDR1 is LGHDT and CDR2 is YNNKEL (reference sequence). CDR3 nucleotide sequence: TGTGCCAGCAGCCAAGGGTCTGGGGCTTTCTTT. Its translation: CASSQGSGAFF.

The chain uses TRBV10-3 and TRBJ2-7; the D is unclear. Germline V gene data show CDR1 as ENHRY and CDR2 as SYGVKD. CDR3 length equals 14 residues. The V and J ends lost 0 bases and 7 bases respectively, with 13 bases between them. The CDR3 region has the DNA TGTGCCATCAGTGAGTCTATACTATCGGCGGAGCAGTACTTC. The encoded protein is CAISESILSAEQYF.

The chain joins TRBV7-8 to TRBJ2-2; 9 bases fit TRBD1. CDR3 length: 15 residues. Germline assignment: CDR1 SGHVS and CDR2 FQNEAQ. After removal of 7 bases from V and 2 bases from J, the junction contained 5 bases not matched to a gene. The CDR3 nucleotides are TGTGCCAGCATCCAGACAGGGGGAAACACCGGGGAGCTGTTTTTT. It translates to CASIQTGGNTGELFF. Combining the CDR3 with reference TRBV7-8 and TRBJ2-2 gives the whole variable domain GAGVSQSPRYKVAKRGQDVALRCDPISGHVSLFWYQQALGQGPEFLTYFQNEAQLDKSGLPSDRFFAERPEGSVSTLKIQRTQQEDSAVYLCASIQTGGNTGELFFGEGSRLTVL.

This sequence joins TRBV7-2 and TRBJ1-5; D perhaps matches TRBD1 (5 bases). Trimming removed 5 bases at V and 0 bases at J, with 14 bases between. There are 16 residues in the CDR3. The V gene's germline CDR1 is SGHTA and CDR2 FQGNSA. CDR3 bases: TGTGCCAGCAGCGGAGCGGGGGGGGATAGCAATCAGCCCCAGCATTTT. Protein product: CASSGAGGDSNQPQHF.